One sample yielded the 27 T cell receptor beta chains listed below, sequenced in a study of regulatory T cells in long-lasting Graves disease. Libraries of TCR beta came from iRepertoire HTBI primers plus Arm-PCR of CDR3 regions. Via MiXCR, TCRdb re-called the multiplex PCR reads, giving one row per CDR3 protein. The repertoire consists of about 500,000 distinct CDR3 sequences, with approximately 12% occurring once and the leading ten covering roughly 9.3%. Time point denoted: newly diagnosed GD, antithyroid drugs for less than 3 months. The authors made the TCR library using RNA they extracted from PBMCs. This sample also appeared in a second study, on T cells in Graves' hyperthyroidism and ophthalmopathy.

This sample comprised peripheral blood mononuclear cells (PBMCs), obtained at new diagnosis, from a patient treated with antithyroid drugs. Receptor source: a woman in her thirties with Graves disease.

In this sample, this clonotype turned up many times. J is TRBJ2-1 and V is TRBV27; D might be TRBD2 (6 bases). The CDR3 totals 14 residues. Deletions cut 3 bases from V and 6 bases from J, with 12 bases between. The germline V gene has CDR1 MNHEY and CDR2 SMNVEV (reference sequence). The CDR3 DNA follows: TGTGCCAGCAGTTTTAAGGGGACTTTCAATGAGCAGTTCTTC. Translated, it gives CASSFKGTFNEQFF.

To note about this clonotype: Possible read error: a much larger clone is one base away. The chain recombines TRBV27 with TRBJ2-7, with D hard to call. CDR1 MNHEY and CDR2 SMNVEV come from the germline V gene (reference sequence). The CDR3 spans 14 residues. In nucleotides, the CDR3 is TGTGCCAGCAGTTTATTGGCTAATTCCTACGAGCAGTGCTTC. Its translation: CASSLLANSYEQCF.

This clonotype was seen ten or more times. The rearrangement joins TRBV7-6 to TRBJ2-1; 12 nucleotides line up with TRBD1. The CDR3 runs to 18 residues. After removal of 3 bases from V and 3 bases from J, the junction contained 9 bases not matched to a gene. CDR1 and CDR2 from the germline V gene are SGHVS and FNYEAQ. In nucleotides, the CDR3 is TGTGCCAGCAGCTTTTGGGGGACAGGGGGCCCAGTCTACAATGAGCAGTTCTTC. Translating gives CASSFWGTGGPVYNEQFF.

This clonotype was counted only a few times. In nucleotides, the CDR3 is TGTGCCAGCAGTCCACTTCATCAGGGTGGCGAGCAGTTCTTC. It is translated as CASSPLHQGGEQFF. The chain joins TRBV12-3 or TRBV12-4 to TRBJ2-1, with D perhaps TRBD1 (5 bases). Trimming stripped 5 bases from V and 10 bases from J, with 18 bases between. There are 14 residues in the CDR3.

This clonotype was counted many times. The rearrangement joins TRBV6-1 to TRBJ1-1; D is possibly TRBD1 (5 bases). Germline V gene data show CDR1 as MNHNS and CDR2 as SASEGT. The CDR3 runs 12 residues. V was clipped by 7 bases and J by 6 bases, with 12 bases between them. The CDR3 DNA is TGTGCCAGCACCCCGGTGGGGGCTGAAGCTTTCTTT. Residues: CASTPVGAEAFF.

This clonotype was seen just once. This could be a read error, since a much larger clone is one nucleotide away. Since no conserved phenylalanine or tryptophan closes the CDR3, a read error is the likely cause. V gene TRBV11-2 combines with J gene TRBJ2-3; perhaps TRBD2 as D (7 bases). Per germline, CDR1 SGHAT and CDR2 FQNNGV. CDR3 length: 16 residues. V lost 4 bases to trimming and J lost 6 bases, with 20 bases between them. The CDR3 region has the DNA TGTGCCAGCAGCTCGTCCGGGGGGCGGGAGTGGGATACGCAGTATTCT. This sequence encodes CASSSSGGREWDTQYS.

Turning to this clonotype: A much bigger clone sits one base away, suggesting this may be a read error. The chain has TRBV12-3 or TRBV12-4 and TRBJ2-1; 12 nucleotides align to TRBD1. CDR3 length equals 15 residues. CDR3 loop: CVSSFPGQGANEQFF. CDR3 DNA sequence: TGTGTCAGCAGTTTTCCGGGACAGGGGGCGAATGAGCAGTTCTTC.

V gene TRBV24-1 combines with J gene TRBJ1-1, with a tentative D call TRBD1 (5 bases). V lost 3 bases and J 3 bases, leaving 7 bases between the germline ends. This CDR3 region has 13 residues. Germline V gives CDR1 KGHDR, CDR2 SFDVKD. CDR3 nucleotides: TGTGCCACCAGTGATGGGGACTACACTGAAGCTTTCTTT. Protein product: CATSDGDYTEAFF.

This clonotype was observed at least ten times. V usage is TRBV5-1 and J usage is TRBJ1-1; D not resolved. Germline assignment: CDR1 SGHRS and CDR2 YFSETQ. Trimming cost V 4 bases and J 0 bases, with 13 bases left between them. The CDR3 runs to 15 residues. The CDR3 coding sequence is TGCGCCAGCAGCCCCGGCCGGACGGTGAACACTGAAGCTTTCTTT. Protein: CASSPGRTVNTEAFF.

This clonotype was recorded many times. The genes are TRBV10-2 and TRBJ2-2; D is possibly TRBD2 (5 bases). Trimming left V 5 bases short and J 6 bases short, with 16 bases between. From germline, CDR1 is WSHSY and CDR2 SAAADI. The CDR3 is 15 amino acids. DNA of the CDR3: TGCGCCAGCAGTACTCGGGTGCCGGGATCCGGGGAGCTGTTTTTT. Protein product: CASSTRVPGSGELFF.

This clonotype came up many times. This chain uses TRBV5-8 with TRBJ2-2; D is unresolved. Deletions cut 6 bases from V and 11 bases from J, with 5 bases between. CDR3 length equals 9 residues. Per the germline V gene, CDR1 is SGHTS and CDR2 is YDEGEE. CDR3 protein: CASTYELFF. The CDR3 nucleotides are TGTGCCAGCACCTACGAGCTGTTTTTT.

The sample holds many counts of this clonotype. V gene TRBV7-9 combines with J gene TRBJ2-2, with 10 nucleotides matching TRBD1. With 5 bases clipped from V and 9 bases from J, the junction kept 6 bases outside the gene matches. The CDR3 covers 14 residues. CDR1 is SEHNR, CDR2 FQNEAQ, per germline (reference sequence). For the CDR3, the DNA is TGTGCCAGCAGCCCCCGGGACAGGGGCCGGGAGCTGTTTTTT. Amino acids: CASSPRDRGRELFF.

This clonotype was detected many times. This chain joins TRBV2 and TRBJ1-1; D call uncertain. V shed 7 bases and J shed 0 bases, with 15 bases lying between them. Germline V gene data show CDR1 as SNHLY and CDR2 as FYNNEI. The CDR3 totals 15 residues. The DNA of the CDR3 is TGTGCCAGCATTCCCGATCGACTTATGAACACTGAAGCTTTCTTT. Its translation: CASIPDRLMNTEAFF.

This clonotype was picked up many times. The CDR3 sequence: CASSSGTDIAGELFF. CDR3 DNA sequence: TGTGCCAGCAGTTCCGGGACGGACATCGCCGGGGAGCTGTTTTTT. This chain links TRBV6-2 or TRBV6-3 with TRBJ2-2; D may match TRBD1 or TRBD2 (5 bases each). The V end lost 4 bases, the J end lost 6 bases, and 15 bases lay between the germline ends. Germline lookup yields CDR1 MNHEY and CDR2 SVGEGT. The CDR3 spans 15 residues.

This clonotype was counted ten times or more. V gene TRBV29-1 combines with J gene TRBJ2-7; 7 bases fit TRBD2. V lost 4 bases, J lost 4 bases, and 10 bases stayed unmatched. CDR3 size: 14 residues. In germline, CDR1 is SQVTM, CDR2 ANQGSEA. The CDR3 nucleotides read TGCAGCGTTGCGGGCGGGAGAGGGAGATACGAGCAGTACTTC. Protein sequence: CSVAGGRGRYEQYF.

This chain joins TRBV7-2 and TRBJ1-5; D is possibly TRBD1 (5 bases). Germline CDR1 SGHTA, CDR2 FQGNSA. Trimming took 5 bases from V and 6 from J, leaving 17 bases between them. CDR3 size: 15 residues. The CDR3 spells CASSLEFRGGQPQHF. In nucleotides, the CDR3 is TGTGCCAGCAGCCTTGAATTTCGGGGCGGTCAGCCCCAGCATTTT.

The DNA for the CDR3 is TGTGCCAGCAGCCCAGTCCCGGGACAGGGATCGGGCCCTGAAGCTTTCTTT. This translates into CASSPVPGQGSGPEAFF. The chain has TRBV7-9 and TRBJ1-1; 9 bases match TRBD1. This CDR3 spans 17 amino acids. The trim removed 5 bases at V and 6 bases at J, leaving 16 bases unmatched. Germline V gene data show CDR1 as SEHNR and CDR2 as FQNEAQ (reference sequence).

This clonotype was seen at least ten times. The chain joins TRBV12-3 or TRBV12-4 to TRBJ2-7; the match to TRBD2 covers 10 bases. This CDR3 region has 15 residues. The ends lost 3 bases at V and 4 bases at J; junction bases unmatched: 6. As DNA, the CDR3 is TGTGCCAGCAGTTTGAAACTAGCGGGAAGGTACGAGCAGTACTTC. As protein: CASSLKLAGRYEQYF.

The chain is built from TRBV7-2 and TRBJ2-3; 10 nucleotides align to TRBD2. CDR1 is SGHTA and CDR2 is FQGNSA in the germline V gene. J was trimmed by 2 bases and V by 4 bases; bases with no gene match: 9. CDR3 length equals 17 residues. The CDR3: CASSSNLAGVYTDTQYF. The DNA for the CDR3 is TGTGCCAGCAGCTCAAACCTAGCGGGAGTGTACACAGATACGCAGTATTTT.

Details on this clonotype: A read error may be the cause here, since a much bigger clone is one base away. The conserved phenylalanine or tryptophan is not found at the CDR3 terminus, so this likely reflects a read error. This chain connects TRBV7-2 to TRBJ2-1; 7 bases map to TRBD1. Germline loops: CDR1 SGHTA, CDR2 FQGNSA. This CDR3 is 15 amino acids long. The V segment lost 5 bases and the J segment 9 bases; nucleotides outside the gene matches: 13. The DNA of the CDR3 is TGTGCCAGCAGCCTGACAGGGATGGCCGTGGGTGAGCAGTTCTTG. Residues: CASSLTGMAVGEQFL.

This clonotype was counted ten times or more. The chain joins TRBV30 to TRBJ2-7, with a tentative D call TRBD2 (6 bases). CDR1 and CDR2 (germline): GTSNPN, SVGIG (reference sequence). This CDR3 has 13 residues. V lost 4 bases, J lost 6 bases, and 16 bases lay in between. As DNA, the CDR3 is TGTGCCTGGATGGGAGGAGACTTGGGCGAGCAGTACTTC. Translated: CAWMGGDLGEQYF.

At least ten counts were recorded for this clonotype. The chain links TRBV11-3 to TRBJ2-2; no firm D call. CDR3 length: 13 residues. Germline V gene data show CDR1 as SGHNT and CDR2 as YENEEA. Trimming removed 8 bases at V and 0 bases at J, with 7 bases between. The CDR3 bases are TGTGCCAGCGCCCGAGCGAACACCGGGGAGCTGTTTTTT. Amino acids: CASARANTGELFF. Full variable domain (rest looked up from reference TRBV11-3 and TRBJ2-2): EAGVVQSPRYKIIEKKQPVAFWCNPISGHNTLYWYLQNLGQGPELLIRYENEEAVDDSQLPKDRFSAERLKGVDSTLKIQPAELGDSAVYLCASARANTGELFFGEGSRLTVL.

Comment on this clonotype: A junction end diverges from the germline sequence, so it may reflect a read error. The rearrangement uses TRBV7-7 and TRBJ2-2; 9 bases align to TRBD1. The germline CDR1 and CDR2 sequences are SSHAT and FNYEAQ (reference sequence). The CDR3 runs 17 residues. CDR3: CASSSRSGQGNTGELFF. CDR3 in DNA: TGTGCTAGCAGCTCGCGATCGGGACAGGGAAACACCGGGGAGCTGTTTTTT. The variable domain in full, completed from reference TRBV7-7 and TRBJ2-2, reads GAGVSQSPRYKVTKRGQDVTLRCDPISSHATLYWYQQALGQGPEFLTYFNYEAQPDKSGLPSDRFSAERPEGSISTLTIQRTEQRDSAMYRCASSSRSGQGNTGELFFGEGSRLTVL.

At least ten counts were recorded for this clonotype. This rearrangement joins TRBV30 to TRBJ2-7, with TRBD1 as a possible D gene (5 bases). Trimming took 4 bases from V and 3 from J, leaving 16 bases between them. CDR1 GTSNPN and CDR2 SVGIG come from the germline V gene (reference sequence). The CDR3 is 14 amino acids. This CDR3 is CAWNLLGLVYEQYF. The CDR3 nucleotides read TGTGCCTGGAACCTTCTGGGGCTGGTCTACGAGCAGTACTTC.

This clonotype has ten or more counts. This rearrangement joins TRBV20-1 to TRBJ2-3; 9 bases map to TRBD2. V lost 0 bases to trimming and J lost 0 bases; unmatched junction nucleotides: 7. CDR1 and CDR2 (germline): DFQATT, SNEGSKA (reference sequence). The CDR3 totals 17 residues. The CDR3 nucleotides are TGCAGTGCTAGAGACACTAGCGGGCTAACTAGCACAGATACGCAGTATTTT. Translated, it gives CSARDTSGLTSTDTQYF.

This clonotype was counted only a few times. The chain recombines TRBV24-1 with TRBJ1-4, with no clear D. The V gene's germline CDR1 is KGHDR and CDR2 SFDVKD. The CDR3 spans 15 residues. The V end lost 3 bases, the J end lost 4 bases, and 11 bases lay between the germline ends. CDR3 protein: CATSDPRTGNEKLFF. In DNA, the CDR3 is TGTGCCACCAGTGATCCTAGGACGGGTAATGAAAAACTGTTTTTT.

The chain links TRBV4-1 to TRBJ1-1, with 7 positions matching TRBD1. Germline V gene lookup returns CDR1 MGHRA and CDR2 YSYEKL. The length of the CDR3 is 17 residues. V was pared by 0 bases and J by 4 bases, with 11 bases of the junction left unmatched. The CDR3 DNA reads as TGCGCCAGCAGCCAAGATAATGTCGGGACAGTTTTCACTGAAGCTTTCTTT. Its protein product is CASSQDNVGTVFTEAFF.